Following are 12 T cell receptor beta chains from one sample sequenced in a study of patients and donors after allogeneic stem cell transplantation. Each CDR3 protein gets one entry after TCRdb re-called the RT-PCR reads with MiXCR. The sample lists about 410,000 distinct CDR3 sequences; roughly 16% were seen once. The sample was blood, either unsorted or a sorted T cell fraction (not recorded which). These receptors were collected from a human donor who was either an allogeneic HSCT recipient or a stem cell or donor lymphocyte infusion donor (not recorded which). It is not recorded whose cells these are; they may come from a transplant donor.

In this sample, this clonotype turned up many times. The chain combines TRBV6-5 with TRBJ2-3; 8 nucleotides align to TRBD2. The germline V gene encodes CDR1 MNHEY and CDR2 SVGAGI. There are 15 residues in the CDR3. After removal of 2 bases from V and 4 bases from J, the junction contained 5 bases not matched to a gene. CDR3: CASSYDAGGSDTQYF. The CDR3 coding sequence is TGTGCCAGCAGTTACGACGCGGGGGGTTCAGATACGCAGTATTTT.

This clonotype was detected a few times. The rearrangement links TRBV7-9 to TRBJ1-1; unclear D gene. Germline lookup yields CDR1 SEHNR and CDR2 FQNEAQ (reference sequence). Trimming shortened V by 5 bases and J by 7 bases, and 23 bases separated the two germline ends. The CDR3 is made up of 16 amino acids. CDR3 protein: CASSDTAEGFRLEAFF. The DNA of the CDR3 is TGTGCCAGCAGCGATACAGCGGAGGGATTTCGCCTTGAAGCTTTCTTT.

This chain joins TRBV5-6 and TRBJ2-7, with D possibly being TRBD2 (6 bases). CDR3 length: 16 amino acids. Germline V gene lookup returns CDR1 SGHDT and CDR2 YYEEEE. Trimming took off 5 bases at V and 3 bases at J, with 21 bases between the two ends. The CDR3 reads CASSFGTLRDFYEQYF. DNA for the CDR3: TGTGCCAGCAGTTTCGGGACGCTTCGGGACTTCTACGAGCAGTACTTC.

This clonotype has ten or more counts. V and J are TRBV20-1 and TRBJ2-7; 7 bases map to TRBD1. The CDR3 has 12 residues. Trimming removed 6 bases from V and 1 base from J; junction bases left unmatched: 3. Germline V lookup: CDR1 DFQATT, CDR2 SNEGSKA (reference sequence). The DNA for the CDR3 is TGCAGTGCCCGGGGACAGTCCTACGAGCAGTACTTC. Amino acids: CSARGQSYEQYF.

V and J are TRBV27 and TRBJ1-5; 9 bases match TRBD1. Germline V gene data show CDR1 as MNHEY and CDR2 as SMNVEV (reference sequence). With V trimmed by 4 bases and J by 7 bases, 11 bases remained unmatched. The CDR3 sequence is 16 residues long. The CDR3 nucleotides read TGTGCCAGCAGTTCCCAATCCGGGACAGGGACCCAGCCCCAGCATTTT. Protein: CASSSQSGTGTQPQHF.

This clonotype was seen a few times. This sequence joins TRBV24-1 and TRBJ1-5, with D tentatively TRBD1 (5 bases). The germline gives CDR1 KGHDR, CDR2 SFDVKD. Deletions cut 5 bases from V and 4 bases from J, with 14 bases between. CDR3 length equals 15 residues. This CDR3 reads CATSGDGVRNQPQHF. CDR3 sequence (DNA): TGTGCCACCAGTGGGGACGGGGTGAGAAATCAGCCCCAGCATTTT.

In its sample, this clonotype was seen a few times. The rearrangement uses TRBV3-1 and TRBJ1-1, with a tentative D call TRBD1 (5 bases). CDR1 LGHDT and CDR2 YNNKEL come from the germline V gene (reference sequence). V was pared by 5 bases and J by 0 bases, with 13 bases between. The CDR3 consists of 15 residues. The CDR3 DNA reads TGTGCCAGCAGCAGAACCGGGACGGTGAACACTGAAGCTTTCTTT. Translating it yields CASSRTGTVNTEAFF. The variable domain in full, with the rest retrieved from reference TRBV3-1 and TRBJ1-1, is DTAVSQTPKYLVTQMGNDKSIKCEQNLGHDTMYWYKQDSKKFLKIMFSYNNKELIINETVPNRFSPKSPDKAHLNLHINSLELGDSAVYFCASSRTGTVNTEAFFGQGTRLTVV.

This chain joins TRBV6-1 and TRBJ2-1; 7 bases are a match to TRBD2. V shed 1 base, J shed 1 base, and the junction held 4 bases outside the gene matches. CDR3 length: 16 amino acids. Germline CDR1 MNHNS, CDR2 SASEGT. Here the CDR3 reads CASSEGGGASYNEQFF. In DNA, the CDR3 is TGTGCCAGCAGTGAAGGGGGGGGTGCATCCTACAATGAGCAGTTCTTC.

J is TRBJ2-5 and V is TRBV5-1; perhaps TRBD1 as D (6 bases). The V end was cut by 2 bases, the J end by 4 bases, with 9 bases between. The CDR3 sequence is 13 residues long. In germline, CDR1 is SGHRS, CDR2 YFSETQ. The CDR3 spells CASSFAGVETQYF. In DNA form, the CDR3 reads TGCGCCAGCAGCTTTGCAGGGGTAGAGACCCAGTACTTC.

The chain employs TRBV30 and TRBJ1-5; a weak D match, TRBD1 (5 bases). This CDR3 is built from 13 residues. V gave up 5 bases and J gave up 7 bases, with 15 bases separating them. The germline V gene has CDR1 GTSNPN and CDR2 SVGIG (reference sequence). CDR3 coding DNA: TGTGCCTGGTCGACCGCGGAGGGGCAGCCCCAGCATTTT. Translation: CAWSTAEGQPQHF.

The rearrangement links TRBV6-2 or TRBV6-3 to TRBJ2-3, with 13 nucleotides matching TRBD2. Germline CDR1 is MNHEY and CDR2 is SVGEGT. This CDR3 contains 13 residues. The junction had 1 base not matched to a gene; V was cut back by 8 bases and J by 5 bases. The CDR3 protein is CASRTSGGDTQYF. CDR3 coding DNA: TGTGCCAGCCGGACTAGCGGGGGAGATACGCAGTATTTT.

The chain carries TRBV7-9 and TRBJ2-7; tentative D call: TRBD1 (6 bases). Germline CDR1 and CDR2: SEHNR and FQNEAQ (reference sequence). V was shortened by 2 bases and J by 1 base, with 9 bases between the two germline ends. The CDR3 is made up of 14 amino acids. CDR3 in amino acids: CASSLPGASYEQYF. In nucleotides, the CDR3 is TGTGCCAGCAGCTTACCAGGGGCTTCCTACGAGCAGTACTTC.